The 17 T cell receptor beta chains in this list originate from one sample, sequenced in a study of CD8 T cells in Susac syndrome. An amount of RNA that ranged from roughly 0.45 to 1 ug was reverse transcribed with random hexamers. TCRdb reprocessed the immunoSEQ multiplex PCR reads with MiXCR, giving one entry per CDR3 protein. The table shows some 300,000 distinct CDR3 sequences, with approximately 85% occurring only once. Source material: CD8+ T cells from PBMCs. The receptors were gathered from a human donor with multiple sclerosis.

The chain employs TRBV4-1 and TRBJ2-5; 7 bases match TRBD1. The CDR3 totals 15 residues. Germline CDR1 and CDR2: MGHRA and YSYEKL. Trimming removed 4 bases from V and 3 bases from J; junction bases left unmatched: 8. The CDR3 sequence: CASSPPLGQKETQYF. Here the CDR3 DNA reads TGCGCCAGCAGCCCGCCTCTGGGACAGAAAGAGACCCAGTACTTC.

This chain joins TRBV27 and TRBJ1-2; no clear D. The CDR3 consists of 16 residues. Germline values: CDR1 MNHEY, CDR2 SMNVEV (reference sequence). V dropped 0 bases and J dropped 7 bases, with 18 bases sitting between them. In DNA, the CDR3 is TGTGCCAGCAGTTTATCACAGTCCGGGTCTTACGGTGGCTACACCTTC. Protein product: CASSLSQSGSYGGYTF.

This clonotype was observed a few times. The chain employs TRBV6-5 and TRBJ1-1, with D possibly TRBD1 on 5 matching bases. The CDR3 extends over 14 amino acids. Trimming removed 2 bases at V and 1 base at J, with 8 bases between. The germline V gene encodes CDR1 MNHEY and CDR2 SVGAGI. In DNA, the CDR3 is TGTGCCAGCAGTTACGGGACTAAGAACACTGAAGCTTTCTTT. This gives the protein CASSYGTKNTEAFF.

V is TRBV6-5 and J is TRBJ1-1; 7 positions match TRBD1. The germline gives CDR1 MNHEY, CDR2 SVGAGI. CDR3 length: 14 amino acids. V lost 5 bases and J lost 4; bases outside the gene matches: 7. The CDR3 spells CASSLGTASTEAFF. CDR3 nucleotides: TGTGCCAGCAGTCTCGGGACAGCTAGCACTGAAGCTTTCTTT.

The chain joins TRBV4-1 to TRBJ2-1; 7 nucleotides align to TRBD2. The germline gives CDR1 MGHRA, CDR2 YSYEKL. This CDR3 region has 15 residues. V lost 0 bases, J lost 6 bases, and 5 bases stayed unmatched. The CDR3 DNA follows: TGCGCCAGCAGCCAAGACCTCAGGGAGGGCAATGAGCAGTTCTTC. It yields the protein CASSQDLREGNEQFF.

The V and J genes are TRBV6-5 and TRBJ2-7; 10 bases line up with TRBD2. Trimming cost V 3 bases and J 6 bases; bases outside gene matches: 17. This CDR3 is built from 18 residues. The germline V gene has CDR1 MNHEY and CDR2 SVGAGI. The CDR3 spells CASSYGSSGSRGSPEQYF. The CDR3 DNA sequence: TGTGCCAGCAGTTATGGGTCTAGCGGGAGCCGAGGGTCTCCCGAGCAGTACTTC.

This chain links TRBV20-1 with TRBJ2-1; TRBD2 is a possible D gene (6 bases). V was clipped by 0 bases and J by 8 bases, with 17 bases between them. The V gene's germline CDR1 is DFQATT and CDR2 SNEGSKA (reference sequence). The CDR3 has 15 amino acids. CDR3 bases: TGCAGTGCTAGAGAAACGACTGGCGGCGGGGATGAGCAGTTCTTC. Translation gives CSARETTGGGDEQFF.

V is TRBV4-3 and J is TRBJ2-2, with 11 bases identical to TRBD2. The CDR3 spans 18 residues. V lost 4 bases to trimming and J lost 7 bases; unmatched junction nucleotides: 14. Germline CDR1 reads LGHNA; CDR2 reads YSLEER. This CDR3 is CASSPSRVAGGPDGELFF. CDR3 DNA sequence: TGCGCCAGCAGCCCCAGCCGGGTAGCGGGAGGGCCAGACGGGGAGCTGTTTTTT.

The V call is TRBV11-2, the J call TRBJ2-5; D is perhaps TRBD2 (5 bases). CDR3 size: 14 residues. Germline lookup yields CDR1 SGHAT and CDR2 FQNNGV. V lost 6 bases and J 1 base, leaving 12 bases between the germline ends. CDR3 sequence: CASRTMVFQETQYF. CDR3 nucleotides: TGTGCCAGCAGGACTATGGTATTCCAAGAGACCCAGTACTTC.

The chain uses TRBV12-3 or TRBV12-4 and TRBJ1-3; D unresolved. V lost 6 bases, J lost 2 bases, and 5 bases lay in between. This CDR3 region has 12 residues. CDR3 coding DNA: TGTGCCAGCAGACTTCCTGGAAACACCATATATTTT. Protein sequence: CASRLPGNTIYF.

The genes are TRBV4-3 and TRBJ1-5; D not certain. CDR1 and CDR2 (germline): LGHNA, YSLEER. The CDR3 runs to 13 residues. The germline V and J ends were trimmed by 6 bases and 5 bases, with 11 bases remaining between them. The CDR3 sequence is CASSQRSDQPQHF. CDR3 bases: TGCGCCAGCAGTCAAAGGTCAGATCAGCCCCAGCATTTT.

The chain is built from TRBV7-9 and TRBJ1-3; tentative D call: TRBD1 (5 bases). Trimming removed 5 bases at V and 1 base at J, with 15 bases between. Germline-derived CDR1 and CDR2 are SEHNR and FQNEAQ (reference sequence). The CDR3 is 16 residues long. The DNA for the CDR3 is TGTGCCAGCAGCGTCCACCTAGGGGTATCTGGAAACACCATATATTTT. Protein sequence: CASSVHLGVSGNTIYF.

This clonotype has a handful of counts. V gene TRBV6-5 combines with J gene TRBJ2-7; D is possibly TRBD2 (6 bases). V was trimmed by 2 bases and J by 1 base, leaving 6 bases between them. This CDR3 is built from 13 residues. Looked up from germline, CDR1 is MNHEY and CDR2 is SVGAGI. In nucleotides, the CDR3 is TGTGCCAGCAGTTACGGACTATCCTACGAGCAGTACTTC. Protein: CASSYGLSYEQYF.

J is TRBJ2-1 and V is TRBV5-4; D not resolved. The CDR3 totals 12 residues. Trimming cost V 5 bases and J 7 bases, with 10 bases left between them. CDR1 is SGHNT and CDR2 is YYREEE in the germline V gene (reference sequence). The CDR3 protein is CASRATKNEQFF. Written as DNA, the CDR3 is TGTGCCAGCAGGGCGACCAAAAATGAGCAGTTCTTC.

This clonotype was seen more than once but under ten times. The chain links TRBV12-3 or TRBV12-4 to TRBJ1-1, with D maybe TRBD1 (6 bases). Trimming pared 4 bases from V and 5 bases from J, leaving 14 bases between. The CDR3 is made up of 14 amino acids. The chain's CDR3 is CASSYNRVRTEAFF. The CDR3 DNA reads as TGTGCCAGCAGTTACAACAGGGTCCGGACTGAAGCTTTCTTT.

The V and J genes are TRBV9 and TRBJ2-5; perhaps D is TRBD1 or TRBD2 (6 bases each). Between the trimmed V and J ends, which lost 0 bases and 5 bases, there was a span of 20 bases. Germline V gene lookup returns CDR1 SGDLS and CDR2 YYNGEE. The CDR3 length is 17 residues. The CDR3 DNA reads TGTGCCAGCAGCGTAGACGGGGGCCAGGGAGGAGTGGAGACCCAGTACTTC. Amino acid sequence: CASSVDGGQGGVETQYF.

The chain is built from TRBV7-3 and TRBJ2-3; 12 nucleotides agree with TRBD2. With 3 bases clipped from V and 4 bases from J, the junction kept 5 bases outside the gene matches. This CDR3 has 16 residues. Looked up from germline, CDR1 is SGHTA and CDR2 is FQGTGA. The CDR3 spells CASSFGTSGPADTQYF. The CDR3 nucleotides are TGTGCCAGCAGCTTTGGGACTAGCGGGCCGGCAGATACGCAGTATTTT.